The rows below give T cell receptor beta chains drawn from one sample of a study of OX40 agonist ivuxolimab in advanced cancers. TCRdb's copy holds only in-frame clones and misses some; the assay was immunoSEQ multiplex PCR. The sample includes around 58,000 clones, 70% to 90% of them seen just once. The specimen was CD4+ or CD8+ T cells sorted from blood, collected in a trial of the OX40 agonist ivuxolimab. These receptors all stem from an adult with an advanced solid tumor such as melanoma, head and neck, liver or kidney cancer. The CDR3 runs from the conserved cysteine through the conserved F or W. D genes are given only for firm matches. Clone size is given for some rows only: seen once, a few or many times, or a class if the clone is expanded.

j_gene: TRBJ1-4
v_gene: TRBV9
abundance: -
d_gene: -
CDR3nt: TGTGCCAGCAGCGTAGTAGGGTCAAATGAAAAACTGTTTTTT
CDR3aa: CASSVVGSNEKLFF

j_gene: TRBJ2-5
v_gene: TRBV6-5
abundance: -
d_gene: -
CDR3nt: TGTGCCAGTCGGGGAAACCAAGAGACCCAGTACTTC
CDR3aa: CASRGNQETQYF

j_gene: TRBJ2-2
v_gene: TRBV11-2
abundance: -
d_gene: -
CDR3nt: TGTGCCAGCAGCTTGACGCCCTCGCTGGCGAACACCGGGGAGCTGTTTTTT
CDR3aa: CASSLTPSLANTGELFF

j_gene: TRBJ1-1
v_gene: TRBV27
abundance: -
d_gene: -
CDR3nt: TGTGCCAGCAGTCCCGGGACGGGTTTTGGAGCTTTCTTT
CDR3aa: CASSPGTGFGAFF

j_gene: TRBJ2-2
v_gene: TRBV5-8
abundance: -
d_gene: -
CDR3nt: TGTGCCAGCACCCCGGCGGCGTGGGGGACCGGGGAGCTGTTTTTT
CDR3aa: CASTPAAWGTGELFF

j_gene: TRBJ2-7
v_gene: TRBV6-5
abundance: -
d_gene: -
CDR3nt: TGTGCCAGCAGTTACCACCGAACCTACGAGCAGTACTTC
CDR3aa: CASSYHRTYEQYF

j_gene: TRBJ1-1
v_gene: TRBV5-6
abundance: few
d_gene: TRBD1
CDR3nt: TGTGCCAGCAGCTGGGGGACAGGTGAAGCTTTCTTT
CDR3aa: CASSWGTGEAFF

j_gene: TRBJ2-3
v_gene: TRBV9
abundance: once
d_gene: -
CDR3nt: TGTGCCAGCAGCGTAGAAGGCGGAGGCAGGGATACGCAGTATTTT
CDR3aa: CASSVEGGGRDTQYF

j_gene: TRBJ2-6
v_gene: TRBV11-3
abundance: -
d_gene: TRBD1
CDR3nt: TGTGCCAGCAGCCCACCGACAGGGGCCGGGGCCAACGTCCTGACTTTC
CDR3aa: CASSPPTGAGANVLTF

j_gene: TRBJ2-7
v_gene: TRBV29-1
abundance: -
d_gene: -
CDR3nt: TGCAGCGTTGAGAGCCACAGTTCCTACGAGCAGTACTTC
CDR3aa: CSVESHSSYEQYF

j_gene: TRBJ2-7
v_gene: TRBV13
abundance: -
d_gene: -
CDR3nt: TGTGCCAGCAGCAAAGACGGGGCAGGGGCCTACGAGCAGTACTTC
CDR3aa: CASSKDGAGAYEQYF

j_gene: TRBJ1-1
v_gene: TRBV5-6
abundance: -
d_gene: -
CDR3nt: TGTGCCAGCAGCTTGGCCCGCAGGGTCTTGGGTGAAGCTTTCTTT
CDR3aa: CASSLARRVLGEAFF

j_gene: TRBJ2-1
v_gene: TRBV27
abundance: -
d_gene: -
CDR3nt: TGTGCCAGCAGTTTATCCGGCGAGAGCAATGAGCAGTTCTTC
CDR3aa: CASSLSGESNEQFF

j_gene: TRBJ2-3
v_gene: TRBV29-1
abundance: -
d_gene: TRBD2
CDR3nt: TGCAGGGGTGCCGACGGGGGGGGCCTTAGGAGCACAGATACGCAGTATTTT
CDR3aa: CRGADGGGLRSTDTQYF

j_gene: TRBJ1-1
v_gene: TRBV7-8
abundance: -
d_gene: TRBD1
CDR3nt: TGTGCCAGCAGCTTTACAGGGGGCGGGAACACTGAAGCTTTCTTT
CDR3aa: CASSFTGGGNTEAFF

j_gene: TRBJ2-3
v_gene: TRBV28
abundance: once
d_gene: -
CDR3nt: TGTGCCAGCAGTTTCATGGTCAGGGGACTTGGCACAGATACGCAGTATTTT
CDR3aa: CASSFMVRGLGTDTQYF

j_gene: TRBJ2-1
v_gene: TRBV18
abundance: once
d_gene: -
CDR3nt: TGTGCCAGCTCACCAGCGGTAGGGGCTGGGCCCCTTGAGCAGTTCTTC
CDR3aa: CASSPAVGAGPLEQFF

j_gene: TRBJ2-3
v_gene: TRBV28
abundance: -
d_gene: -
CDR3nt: TGTGCCAGCAGTCTGATAGATACGCAGTATTTT
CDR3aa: CASSLIDTQYF

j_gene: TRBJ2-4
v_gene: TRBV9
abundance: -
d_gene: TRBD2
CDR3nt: TGTGCCAGCAGCGTAGACGATTGGGGGAGGGCGTACTTC
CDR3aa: CASSVDDWGRAYF

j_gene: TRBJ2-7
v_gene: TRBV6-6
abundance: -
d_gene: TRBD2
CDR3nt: TGTGCCAGCAGTTATAGCGGGGGACTCTCCTACGAGCAGTACTTC
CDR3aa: CASSYSGGLSYEQYF